This is a list of T cell receptor beta chains from one sample in a study of shared clonotypes between healthy human individuals. Assay: immunoSEQ multiplex PCR; the TCRdb copy retains only in-frame clones and omits some. Of roughly 2.5 million clones in the sample, approximately 92% were seen once. Sequenced sample: naive CD4+ T cells sorted from blood. These receptors were collected from a man aged 18 to 30 in good health. Both conserved end residues are part of each CDR3. A D gene is named only where the DNA matches it firmly. Clone sizes are given selectively: once, few, many, or a class where the clone is expanded.

J gene	D gene	V gene	clone size	CDR3 DNA	CDR3 protein
TRBJ1-6	TRBD1	TRBV5-1	-	TGCGCCAGCAGAGACAGGGGCCGCGAGGGCTCCTATAATTCACCCCTCCACTTT	CASRDRGREGSYNSPLHF
TRBJ2-3	TRBD2	TRBV10-3	-	TGTGCCATCAGTGAGTCGAGACTAGCATTGGAAACAGATACGCAGTATTTT	CAISESRLALETDTQYF
TRBJ2-7	-	TRBV7-2	-	TGTGCCAGCAGCTTAGTACCCTACGAGCAGTACTTC	CASSLVPYEQYF
TRBJ1-6	-	TRBV5-1	-	TGCGCCAGCAGCTTTGCAGGGCTTTCACCCCTCCACTTT	CASSFAGLSPLHF
TRBJ2-5	-	TRBV5-6	-	TGTGCCAGCAGCTTGGAATACAAGGGGTCACAAGAGACCCAGTACTTC	CASSLEYKGSQETQYF
TRBJ1-4	-	TRBV10-3	-	TGTGCCATCAGTGAGGATGAAAAACTGTTTTTT	CAISEDEKLFF
TRBJ2-3	TRBD2	TRBV4-3	once	TGCGCCAGCAGCCGACTAGCGGGAGATTTAATGGATACGCAGTATTTT	CASSRLAGDLMDTQYF
TRBJ2-7	-	TRBV12-5	few	TGTGCTAGTGGCTATGAATACGAGCAGTACTTC	CASGYEYEQYF
TRBJ2-3	-	TRBV5-1	-	TGCGCCAGCAGGGACAACACAGATACGCAGTATTTT	CASRDNTDTQYF
TRBJ1-5	-	TRBV7-2	-	TGTGCCAGCAGCTTTCAGGGACCAGCGTTTAGCAATCAGCCCCAGCATTTT	CASSFQGPAFSNQPQHF
TRBJ2-7	-	TRBV1	-	TGCACCAGCAGCCAACCGGGACAGGGTATCTACGAGCAGTACTTC	CTSSQPGQGIYEQYF
TRBJ2-3	-	TRBV5-1	-	TGCGCCAGCAGCCTCCTCGGACTTGCTGATACGCAGTATTTT	CASSLLGLADTQYF
TRBJ1-3	TRBD1	TRBV7-2	-	TGTGCCAGCAGCCGGGACAGGGGGCTTACTGGAAACACCATATATTTT	CASSRDRGLTGNTIYF
TRBJ1-1	TRBD1	TRBV5-1	once	TGCGCCAGCAGCTCCGGGACAGGGGCCTTGGGCACTGAAGCTTTCTTT	CASSSGTGALGTEAFF
TRBJ1-4	-	TRBV9	-	TGTGCCAGCAGCGTAGAGCAGGGGAGTCGACTGTTTTTT	CASSVEQGSRLFF
TRBJ2-7	TRBD2	TRBV9	-	TGTGCCAGCAGCGTAGATTCTAGCGGGAGGGAGTACTTC	CASSVDSSGREYF
TRBJ2-3	-	TRBV30	-	TGTGCCTGGGATAGAGGGGGGCCCGATACGCAGTATTTT	CAWDRGGPDTQYF
TRBJ2-2	-	TRBV5-6	-	TGTGCCAGCAGTCCTAGCCTTGAGGACACCGGGGAGCTGTTTTTT	CASSPSLEDTGELFF
TRBJ2-4	TRBD1	TRBV15	-	TGTGCCACCAGCCCCCGAGGGGGCGAAGCCAAAAACATTCAGTACTTC	CATSPRGGEAKNIQYF
TRBJ2-1	TRBD2	TRBV7-2	-	TGTGCCAGCAGCTCCCGACGGACTAGCGGGAGAGGGAATGAGCAGTTCTTC	CASSSRRTSGRGNEQFF
TRBJ2-3	-	TRBV2	-	TGTGCCAGCAGTGTGGGTCCCCTAATGGCAGATACGCAGTATTTT	CASSVGPLMADTQYF
TRBJ1-4	TRBD1	TRBV7-9	-	TGTGCCAGCAGCGCCGCCCAGGGGGCTTCAAATGAAAAACTGTTTTTT	CASSAAQGASNEKLFF
TRBJ2-7	TRBD1	TRBV7-2	-	TGTGCCAGCAGCTTAGTTCAGGGGGACGAGCAGTACTTC	CASSLVQGDEQYF
TRBJ1-3	-	TRBV5-8	-	TGTGCCAGCAGCTTGGCCTATTTTTTCGGGGACCGTACCGGAAACACCATATATTTT	CASSLAYFFGDRTGNTIYF
TRBJ1-2	-	TRBV10-2	-	TGCGCCAGCAGTGAATGGGGGGTTGTTGATGGCTACACCTTC	CASSEWGVVDGYTF
TRBJ2-7	TRBD2	TRBV11-2	-	TGTGCCAGCAGCTTAACCGTAACTAGCGGGGGATACTACGAGCAGTACTTC	CASSLTVTSGGYYEQYF
TRBJ1-5	TRBD1	TRBV25-1	-	TGTGCCAGCCCCACCTTGGGACAGGAGGATCAGCCCCAGCATTTT	CASPTLGQEDQPQHF
TRBJ1-1	-	TRBV10-3	-	TGTGCCATCAGTGTAGCCCCAACTTCGACTGAAGCTTTCTTT	CAISVAPTSTEAFF
TRBJ2-7	-	TRBV12-5	-	TGTGCTAGTGGCTCCGACACCACCTACGAGCAGTACTTC	CASGSDTTYEQYF
TRBJ1-1	-	TRBV30	-	TGTGCCTGGAGTCCACCCTTAGGGGTAGCTGAAGCTTTCTTT	CAWSPPLGVAEAFF
TRBJ1-2	TRBD1	TRBV5-4	once	TGTGCCAGCAGCTTGTACGCCCAGGGGGCGAATGGCTACACCTTC	CASSLYAQGANGYTF
TRBJ1-2	-	TRBV6-6	-	TGTGCCAGCAGTTACGGTGTAGGGGGATCTTATGGCTACACCTTC	CASSYGVGGSYGYTF
TRBJ2-3	TRBD2	TRBV11-3	-	TGTGCCAGCAGCCGCAGCGGGGCTAGCACAGATACGCAGTATTTT	CASSRSGASTDTQYF
TRBJ2-2	TRBD2	TRBV10-3	-	TGTGCCACCGAGCGGGGGGCCTCGGGCACCGGGGAGCTGTTTTTT	CATERGASGTGELFF
TRBJ1-1	-	TRBV29-1	once	TGCAGCGTGGGGCGGGGAGGGGACCAGGACACTGAAGCTTTCTTT	CSVGRGGDQDTEAFF
TRBJ1-2	TRBD1	TRBV7-9	-	TGTGCCAGCAGCCGTGACAGGGTTTCTAACTATGGCTACACCTTC	CASSRDRVSNYGYTF